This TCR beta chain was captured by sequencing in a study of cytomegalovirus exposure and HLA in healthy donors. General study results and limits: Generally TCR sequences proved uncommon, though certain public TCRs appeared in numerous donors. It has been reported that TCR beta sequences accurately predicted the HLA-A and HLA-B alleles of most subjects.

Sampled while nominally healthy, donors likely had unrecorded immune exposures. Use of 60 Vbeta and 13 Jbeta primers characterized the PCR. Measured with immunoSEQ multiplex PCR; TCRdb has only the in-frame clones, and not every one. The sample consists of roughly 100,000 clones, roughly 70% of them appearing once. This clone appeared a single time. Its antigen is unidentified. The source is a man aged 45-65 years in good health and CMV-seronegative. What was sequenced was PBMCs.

This CDR3 is CAWSVLTPGGQYF. CDR3 coding DNA: TGTGCCTGGAGTGTACTGACACCAGGAGGGCAGTACTTC. V is TRBV30 and J is TRBJ2-7; D may be TRBD2 (5 bases). CDR3 length: 13 residues. The germline V gene encodes CDR1 GTSNPN and CDR2 SVGIG (reference sequence). V was shortened by 0 bases and J by 9 bases, with 15 bases between the two germline ends.